The source of this T cell receptor (beta chain) is a study of T cells after yellow fever vaccination (dated by TCRdb to about 2019). About the investigation overall: Libraries from fractions with low cell numbers were prepared with the SMART-Seq v4 Ultra Low Input RNA kit. Bulk PBMC replicates and cell subsets were isolated from blood drawn at multiple timepoints before and after both primary and secondary immunization. Two healthy male donors made up the cohort, one aged 18 to 29 years and the other aged 30 to 40 years. Bulk TCR alpha and beta repertoires were sequenced longitudinally to track T-cell clones before and after primary and booster YFV17D yellow fever vaccination.

Read against the paper, the sample's treatment or condition label means: live attenuated yellow fever vaccine strain. At every blood-draw timepoint, two biological replicates of bulk PBMCs were collected. A standard Ficoll-Paque protocol was used to isolate PBMCs from peripheral blood. RNA was extracted with TriZol from bulk PBMCs, CD4 and CD8 fractions, and dextramer-positive and dextramer-negative fractions. Here is what the overall study found, with its caveats: Compared with the primary T-cell response, the secondary T-cell response was faster but weaker, reaching its peak on day 5 rather than on day 15. A small fraction of clonotypes appeared in both the CD4 and CD8 compartments, likely as a result of convergent recombination. Because only a couple of donors were included in the study, the extent to which the findings can be generalized is limited. After the booster, most of the clones that had expanded following primary vaccination were detected again (roughly 97% of CD4 and around 90% of CD8), which suggests that memory was broadly maintained. FACS-sorted repertoires could contain abundant contaminating clonotypes from the bulk population, so computational filtering was required.

The CDR3 covers 16 residues, taking in both the cysteine and the phenylalanine. The entry retains the CDR3 DNA only, 48 bases that are in frame from base 1. V is pared back by 0 bases and J by 2 bases, with 13 bases lying between the germline termini. CDR1 and CDR2 are drawn from the germline V gene: SGDLS, YYNGEE. With respect to this clonotype: It has no known antigen specificity. Base qualities are not provided; no much larger clone lies one nucleotide away.

Synthesis of TCR cDNA relied on 5'RACE template switching, a step that introduced a universal primer site along with unique molecular identifiers. cDNA synthesis was primed from both the TCR alpha and TCR beta constant segments. Library amplification used two PCR steps, and the second PCR step added sample barcodes and sequencing adapters. Libraries were sequenced on Illumina HiSeq 2500 (2x100 bp) or NovaSeq (2x150 bp). On the study's bioinformatics: Reads were demultiplexed and collapsed into UMI consensus sequences with MIGEC, and V(D)J alignment was performed with MiXCR. Clonotypes responding to the vaccine were identified with edgeR on replicate PBMC samples, with the criteria of FDR below 0.01 and a log2 fold change above 5 up to day 15. CD4 or CD8 identity was assigned to each bulk clonotype according to whether the clonotype was present at higher abundance in the sequenced CD4 repertoire or the sequenced CD8 repertoire. In TCRdb, the public reads were trimmed at Q25 with fastp and aligned with MiXCR, with productive beta chains retained. Rows are combined by CDR3 protein, so each entry shows the most common genes and DNA. TCRdb, not the authors, supplied the V and J calls. The sample table shows hundreds of thousands of distinct CDR3 sequences, and around 12% are seen once. In total, the top ten clones hold 15% of the sample.

This sample comprised PBMCs, obtained on the day of the yellow fever booster vaccination. This chain is built from TRBV9 and TRBJ2-3, with a tentative D gene TRBD1 over 5 matching bases. The sequence was obtained from a man aged 25-40 years who received the YFV17D yellow fever vaccine. For the CDR3, the sequence is CASSVAPQAPTDTQYF. The nucleotide sequence reads TGTGCCAGCAGCGTAGCTCCACAGGCCCCCACAGATACGCAGTATTTT.